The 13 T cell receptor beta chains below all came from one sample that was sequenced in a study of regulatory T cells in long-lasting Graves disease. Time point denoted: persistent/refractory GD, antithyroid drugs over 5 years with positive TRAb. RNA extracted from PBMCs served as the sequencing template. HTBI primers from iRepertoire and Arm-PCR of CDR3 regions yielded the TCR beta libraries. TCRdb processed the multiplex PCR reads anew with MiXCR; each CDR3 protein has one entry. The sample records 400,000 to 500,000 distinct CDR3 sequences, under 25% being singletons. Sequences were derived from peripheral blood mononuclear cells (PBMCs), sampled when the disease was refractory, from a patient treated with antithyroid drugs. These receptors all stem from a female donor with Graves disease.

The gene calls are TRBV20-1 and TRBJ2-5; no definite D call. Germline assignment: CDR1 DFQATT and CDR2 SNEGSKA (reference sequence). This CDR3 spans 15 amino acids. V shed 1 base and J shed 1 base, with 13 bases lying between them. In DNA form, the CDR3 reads TGCAGTGCTAGAGGTTCAGGACGCGGCCAAGAGACCCAGTACTTC. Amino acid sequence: CSARGSGRGQETQYF.

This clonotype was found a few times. CDR3 residues: CASSDPRTSGYEQYF. In nucleotides, the CDR3 is TGTGCCAGCAGTGACCCCAGGACTAGCGGCTACGAGCAGTACTTC. The rearrangement uses TRBV28 and TRBJ2-7, with 10 bases identical to TRBD2. Germline V gene lookup returns CDR1 MDHEN and CDR2 SYDVKM. The CDR3 covers 15 residues. With V trimmed by 5 bases and J by 3 bases, 7 bases remained unmatched.

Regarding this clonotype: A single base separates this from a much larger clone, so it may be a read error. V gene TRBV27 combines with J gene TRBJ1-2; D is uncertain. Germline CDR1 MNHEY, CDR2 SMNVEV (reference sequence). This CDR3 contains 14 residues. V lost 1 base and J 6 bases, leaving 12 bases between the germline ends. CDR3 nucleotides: TGTGCCAGCAGTTTATTACAGTGTTCCCATGGCTACACCTTC. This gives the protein CASSLLQCSHGYTF.

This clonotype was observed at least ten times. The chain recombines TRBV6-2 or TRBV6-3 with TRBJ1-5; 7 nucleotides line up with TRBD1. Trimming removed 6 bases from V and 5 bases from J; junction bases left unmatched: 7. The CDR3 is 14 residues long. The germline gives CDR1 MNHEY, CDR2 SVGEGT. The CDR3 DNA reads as TGTGCCAGCAGGGAGTACAGGGGCCATCAGCCCCAGCATTTT. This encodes CASREYRGHQPQHF.

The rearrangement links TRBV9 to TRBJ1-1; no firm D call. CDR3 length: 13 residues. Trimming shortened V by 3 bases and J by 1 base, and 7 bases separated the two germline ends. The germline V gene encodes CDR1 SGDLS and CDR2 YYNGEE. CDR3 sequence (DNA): TGTGCCAGCAGCGCGGCCCGGAACACTGAAGCTTTCTTT. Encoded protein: CASSAARNTEAFF.

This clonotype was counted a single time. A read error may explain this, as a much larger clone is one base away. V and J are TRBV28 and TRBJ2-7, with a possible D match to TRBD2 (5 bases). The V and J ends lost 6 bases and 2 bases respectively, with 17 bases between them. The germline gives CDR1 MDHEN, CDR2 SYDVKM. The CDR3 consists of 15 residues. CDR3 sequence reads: CASSTRTGGPYEQYF. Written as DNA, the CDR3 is TGTGCCAGCAGCACCCGGACTGGCGGACCCTACGAGCAGTACTTC.

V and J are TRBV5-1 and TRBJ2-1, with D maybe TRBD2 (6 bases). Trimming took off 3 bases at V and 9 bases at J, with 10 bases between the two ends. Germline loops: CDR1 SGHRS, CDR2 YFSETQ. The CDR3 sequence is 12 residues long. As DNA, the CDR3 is TGCGCCAGCAGCTCGACTAGTACTGAGCAGTTCTTC. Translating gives CASSSTSTEQFF. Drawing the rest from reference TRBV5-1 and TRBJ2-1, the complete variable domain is KAGVTQTPRYLIKTRGQQVTLSCSPISGHRSVSWYQQTPGQGLQFLFEYFSETQRNKGNFPGRFSGRQFSNSRSEMNVSTLELGDSALYLCASSSTSTEQFFGPGTRLTVL.

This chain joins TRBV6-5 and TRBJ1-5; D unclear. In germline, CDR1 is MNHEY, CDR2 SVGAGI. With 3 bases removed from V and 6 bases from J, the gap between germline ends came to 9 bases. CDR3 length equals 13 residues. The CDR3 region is CASSYSKAQPQHF. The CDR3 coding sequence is TGTGCCAGCAGTTATTCGAAAGCTCAGCCCCAGCATTTT.

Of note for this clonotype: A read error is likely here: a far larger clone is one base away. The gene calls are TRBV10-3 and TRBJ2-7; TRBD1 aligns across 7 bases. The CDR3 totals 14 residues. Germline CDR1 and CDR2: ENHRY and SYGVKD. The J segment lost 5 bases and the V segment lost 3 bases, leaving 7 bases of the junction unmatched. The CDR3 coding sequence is TGTGCCATCAGTGACCCCGGGACAGTTGACGAGCAGTACTTC. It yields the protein CAISDPGTVDEQYF.

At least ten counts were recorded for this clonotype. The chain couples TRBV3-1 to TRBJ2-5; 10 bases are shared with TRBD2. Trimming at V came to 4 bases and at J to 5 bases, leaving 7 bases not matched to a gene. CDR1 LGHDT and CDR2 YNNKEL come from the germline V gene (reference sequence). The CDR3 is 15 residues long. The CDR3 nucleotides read TGTGCCAGCAGCCCCTCGGCAGCGGGAGGGGAGACCCAGTACTTC. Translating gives CASSPSAAGGETQYF.

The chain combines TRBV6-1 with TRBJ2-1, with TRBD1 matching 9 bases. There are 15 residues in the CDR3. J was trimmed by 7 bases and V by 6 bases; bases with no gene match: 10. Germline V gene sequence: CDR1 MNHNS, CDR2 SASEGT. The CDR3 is CASSPGGTGTNEQFF. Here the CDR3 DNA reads TGTGCCAGCAGCCCCGGGGGGACAGGGACGAATGAGCAGTTCTTC.

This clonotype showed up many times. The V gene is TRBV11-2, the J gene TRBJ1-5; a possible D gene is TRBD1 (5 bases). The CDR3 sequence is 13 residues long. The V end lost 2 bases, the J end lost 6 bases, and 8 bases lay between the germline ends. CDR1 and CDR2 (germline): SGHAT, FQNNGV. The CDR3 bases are TGTGCCAGCAGCTTAATGCAGGGTCAGCCCCAGCATTTT. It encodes CASSLMQGQPQHF.

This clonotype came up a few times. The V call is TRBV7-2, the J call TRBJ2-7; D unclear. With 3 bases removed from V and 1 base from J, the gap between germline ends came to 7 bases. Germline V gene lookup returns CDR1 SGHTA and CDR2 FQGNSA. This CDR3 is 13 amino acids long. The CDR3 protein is CASSFDSSYEQYF. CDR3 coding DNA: TGTGCCAGCAGCTTCGACTCATCCTACGAGCAGTACTTC.